The rows below give T cell receptor beta chains drawn from one sample of a study of response to subunit inactivated influenza vaccine. MiXCR was run by TCRdb on the RT-PCR reads, yielding one entry per CDR3 protein. The sample contains about 800,000 distinct CDR3 sequences, around 21% of which appear only once. The material was PBMCs from blood, obtained 5 days after vaccination. These receptors originate from a man aged 45-60 years who received an inactivated influenza vaccine. Each CDR3 is given with its conserved first and last residue. Fields, in order: V gene, clone size, J gene, D gene, CDR3 protein, CDR3 DNA. The D gene is left open where the match is weak. Clone sizes are given selectively: once, few, many, or a class where the clone is expanded.

v_call: TRBV20-1
clone_size: -
j_call: TRBJ1-1
d_call: TRBD1
cdr3_aa: CSARDLDRFNTEAFF
cdr3_nt: TGCAGTGCTAGAGATTTGGACAGGTTTAACACTGAAGCTTTCTTT

v_call: TRBV12-3/TRBV12-4
clone_size: few
j_call: TRBJ1-2
d_call: -
cdr3_aa: CASSLGGKNYGYTF
cdr3_nt: TGTGCCAGCAGTTTAGGCGGCAAGAACTATGGCTACACCTTC

v_call: TRBV20-1
clone_size: -
j_call: TRBJ2-7
d_call: -
cdr3_aa: CSANPGMRSGVSYEQYF
cdr3_nt: TGCAGTGCTAACCCTGGTATGAGGTCAGGGGTATCTTACGAGCAGTACTTC

v_call: TRBV24-1
clone_size: few
j_call: TRBJ2-3
d_call: -
cdr3_aa: CATSDSRVRPRTDTQYF
cdr3_nt: TGTGCCACCAGTGATTCCAGGGTCCGACCCCGCACAGATACGCAGTATTTT

v_call: TRBV7-2
clone_size: few
j_call: TRBJ2-1
d_call: TRBD2
cdr3_aa: CASNQYPRGGLRSEQFF
cdr3_nt: TGTGCCAGCAACCAATACCCTCGGGGGGGCCTTCGCAGTGAGCAGTTCTTC

v_call: TRBV20-1
clone_size: few
j_call: TRBJ2-5
d_call: -
cdr3_aa: CRGGMGLPQETQYF
cdr3_nt: TGCAGGGGGGGAATGGGACTGCCCCAAGAGACCCAGTACTTC

v_call: TRBV10-3
clone_size: few
j_call: TRBJ1-1
d_call: TRBD1
cdr3_aa: CATIRDRDTEAFF
cdr3_nt: TGTGCCACCATTAGGGACAGGGACACTGAAGCTTTCTTT

v_call: TRBV18
clone_size: few
j_call: TRBJ1-2
d_call: TRBD1
cdr3_aa: CASSPGTGTNNYGYTF
cdr3_nt: TGTGCCAGCTCACCCGGGACAGGGACCAATAACTATGGCTACACCTTC

v_call: TRBV6-1
clone_size: few
j_call: TRBJ2-7
d_call: TRBD2
cdr3_aa: CASSGSGRSHEQYF
cdr3_nt: TGTGCCAGCAGTGGTAGCGGGAGAAGCCACGAGCAGTACTTC

v_call: TRBV29-1
clone_size: few
j_call: TRBJ2-1
d_call: TRBD2
cdr3_aa: CSASGSGRARSYNEQFF
cdr3_nt: TGCAGCGCTTCGGGTAGCGGGAGGGCCAGGTCCTACAATGAGCAGTTCTTC

v_call: TRBV7-2
clone_size: -
j_call: TRBJ1-1
d_call: TRBD1
cdr3_aa: CASSISGGRRTEAFF
cdr3_nt: TGTGCCAGCAGCATTTCAGGGGGCAGGCGAACTGAAGCTTTCTTT

v_call: TRBV12-3/TRBV12-4
clone_size: many
j_call: TRBJ2-1
d_call: -
cdr3_aa: CASSVDYAQFF
cdr3_nt: TGTGCCAGCAGTGTAGACTATGCGCAGTTCTTC

v_call: TRBV5-6
clone_size: -
j_call: TRBJ1-2
d_call: -
cdr3_aa: CASSLQVWGYGYTF
cdr3_nt: TGTGCCAGCAGCTTGCAGGTGTGGGGCTATGGCTACACCTTC

v_call: TRBV20-1
clone_size: -
j_call: TRBJ1-3
d_call: -
cdr3_aa: CSARTGGRSGNTIYF
cdr3_nt: TGCAGTGCTAGAACAGGAGGCCGCTCTGGAAACACCATATATTTT

v_call: TRBV20-1
clone_size: few
j_call: TRBJ2-7
d_call: TRBD2
cdr3_aa: CSAMRPGGSYEQYF
cdr3_nt: TGCAGTGCTATGAGGCCGGGAGGCTCCTACGAGCAGTACTTC

v_call: TRBV15
clone_size: -
j_call: TRBJ2-5
d_call: -
cdr3_aa: CATSRRGRGRGETQYF
cdr3_nt: TGTGCCACCAGCAGGCGGGGAAGGGGAAGAGGAGAGACCCAGTACTTC

v_call: TRBV10-3
clone_size: few
j_call: TRBJ2-7
d_call: -
cdr3_aa: CAILASLDGEQYF
cdr3_nt: TGTGCCATCCTTGCCAGCCTTGACGGAGAGCAGTACTTC

v_call: TRBV27
clone_size: few
j_call: TRBJ2-1
d_call: TRBD2
cdr3_aa: CASRPSPGLAGREQFF
cdr3_nt: TGTGCCAGCAGACCCTCACCGGGACTAGCGGGACGTGAGCAGTTCTTC

v_call: TRBV12-3/TRBV12-4
clone_size: many
j_call: TRBJ2-3
d_call: -
cdr3_aa: CASRRRLDSDTQYF
cdr3_nt: TGTGCCAGCAGGCGTCGACTAGATTCAGATACGCAGTATTTT

v_call: TRBV12-3/TRBV12-4
clone_size: few
j_call: TRBJ2-3
d_call: -
cdr3_aa: CASSLGRGRSTDTQYF
cdr3_nt: TGTGCCAGCAGTTTAGGGAGAGGACGTTCCACAGATACGCAGTATTTT

v_call: TRBV7-2
clone_size: few
j_call: TRBJ2-1
d_call: TRBD1
cdr3_aa: CASSRQTGDAEQFF
cdr3_nt: TGTGCCAGCAGCCGCCAGACAGGGGACGCTGAGCAGTTCTTC

v_call: TRBV20-1
clone_size: -
j_call: TRBJ2-2
d_call: -
cdr3_aa: CSARVSRGELFF
cdr3_nt: TGCAGTGCTAGAGTCAGTCGCGGGGAGCTGTTTTTT

v_call: TRBV6-5
clone_size: -
j_call: TRBJ1-5
d_call: -
cdr3_aa: CASSLVAVNQPQHF
cdr3_nt: TGTGCCAGCAGTTTAGTGGCGGTCAATCAGCCCCAGCATTTT

v_call: TRBV19
clone_size: -
j_call: TRBJ2-1
d_call: -
cdr3_aa: CASSLGALSYEQFF
cdr3_nt: TGTGCCAGTAGTCTTGGGGCACTTTCGTATGAGCAGTTCTTC

v_call: TRBV5-6
clone_size: -
j_call: TRBJ1-5
d_call: -
cdr3_aa: CASSPGSGNQPQHF
cdr3_nt: TGTGCCAGCAGCCCAGGCAGCGGCAATCAGCCCCAGCATTTT

v_call: TRBV6-5
clone_size: -
j_call: TRBJ2-7
d_call: -
cdr3_aa: CASSYLVGGASGEQYF
cdr3_nt: TGTGCCAGCAGTTACTTAGTTGGGGGGGCCTCGGGCGAGCAGTACTTC

v_call: TRBV20-1
clone_size: -
j_call: TRBJ2-2
d_call: TRBD1
cdr3_aa: CSAAGTGVYGELFF
cdr3_nt: TGCAGTGCCGCCGGGACAGGGGTTTACGGGGAGCTGTTTTTT

v_call: TRBV7-9
clone_size: many
j_call: TRBJ1-1
d_call: -
cdr3_aa: CASSGQFGTEAFF
cdr3_nt: TGTGCCAGCAGCGGACAATTCGGCACTGAAGCTTTCTTT

v_call: TRBV7-9
clone_size: -
j_call: TRBJ2-1
d_call: -
cdr3_aa: CASSPRGMSANEQFF
cdr3_nt: TGTGCCAGCAGCCCCCGCGGCATGTCGGCCAATGAGCAGTTCTTC

v_call: TRBV29-1
clone_size: many
j_call: TRBJ1-5
d_call: TRBD1
cdr3_aa: CSVEADREDQPQHF
cdr3_nt: TGCAGCGTTGAAGCTGACAGGGAGGATCAGCCCCAGCATTTT

v_call: TRBV30
clone_size: few
j_call: TRBJ2-1
d_call: TRBD1
cdr3_aa: CAWSEVGTEGQFF
cdr3_nt: TGTGCCTGGAGTGAGGTTGGGACAGAGGGGCAGTTCTTC

v_call: TRBV5-1
clone_size: -
j_call: TRBJ2-5
d_call: -
cdr3_aa: CASSLDMKGTQYF
cdr3_nt: TGCGCCAGCAGCTTAGATATGAAAGGGACCCAGTACTTC

v_call: TRBV5-1
clone_size: -
j_call: TRBJ2-2
d_call: TRBD2
cdr3_aa: CASRRTSGRIAAGELFF
cdr3_nt: TGCGCCAGCAGACGGACTAGCGGGAGAATTGCGGCCGGGGAGCTGTTTTTT

v_call: TRBV20-1
clone_size: -
j_call: TRBJ1-5
d_call: -
cdr3_aa: CSARAAGNQPQHF
cdr3_nt: TGCAGTGCTAGAGCTGCAGGGAATCAGCCCCAGCATTTT

v_call: TRBV29-1
clone_size: few
j_call: TRBJ2-3
d_call: TRBD1
cdr3_aa: CSVEDRTTSTDTQYF
cdr3_nt: TGCAGCGTTGAGGACAGGACAACTAGCACAGATACGCAGTATTTT

v_call: TRBV6-1
clone_size: -
j_call: TRBJ2-7
d_call: -
cdr3_aa: CASSRDSSHEQYF
cdr3_nt: TGTGCCAGCAGCCGGGACTCCAGCCACGAGCAGTACTTC

v_call: TRBV6-2/TRBV6-3
clone_size: -
j_call: TRBJ2-7
d_call: -
cdr3_aa: CASSYAQVYEQYF
cdr3_nt: TGTGCCAGCAGTTACGCACAGGTCTACGAGCAGTACTTC

v_call: TRBV7-9
clone_size: -
j_call: TRBJ2-7
d_call: TRBD2
cdr3_aa: CASSLLGLAGLDEQYF
cdr3_nt: TGTGCCAGCAGCTTACTCGGACTAGCGGGTCTTGACGAGCAGTACTTC

v_call: TRBV20-1
clone_size: -
j_call: TRBJ1-4
d_call: TRBD1
cdr3_aa: CSATVDRLPNEKLFF
cdr3_nt: TGCAGTGCTACAGTGGACAGGCTCCCTAATGAAAAACTGTTTTTT

v_call: TRBV20-1
clone_size: -
j_call: TRBJ2-7
d_call: TRBD2
cdr3_aa: CSARKDGRAEEQYF
cdr3_nt: TGCAGTGCTAGGAAGGACGGGAGGGCCGAGGAGCAGTACTTC

v_call: TRBV7-2
clone_size: -
j_call: TRBJ2-7
d_call: -
cdr3_aa: CASSNRDISYEQYF
cdr3_nt: TGTGCCAGCAGCAACCGGGACATTTCCTACGAGCAGTACTTC

v_call: TRBV7-2
clone_size: few
j_call: TRBJ2-5
d_call: -
cdr3_aa: CASARVDQETQYF
cdr3_nt: TGTGCCAGTGCCAGGGTTGACCAAGAGACCCAGTACTTC

v_call: TRBV3-1
clone_size: -
j_call: TRBJ2-3
d_call: -
cdr3_aa: CASSQALQRADTQYF
cdr3_nt: TGTGCCAGCAGCCAAGCACTGCAACGGGCCGATACGCAGTATTTT

v_call: TRBV4-1
clone_size: -
j_call: TRBJ2-1
d_call: TRBD1
cdr3_aa: CASRQGAGSYNEQFF
cdr3_nt: TGCGCCAGCAGACAGGGGGCGGGATCCTACAATGAGCAGTTCTTC

v_call: TRBV4-3
clone_size: -
j_call: TRBJ1-1
d_call: TRBD1
cdr3_aa: CASSQSTGQGTEAFF
cdr3_nt: TGCGCCAGCAGCCAATCGACAGGGCAGGGCACTGAAGCTTTCTTT

v_call: TRBV7-6
clone_size: few
j_call: TRBJ2-5
d_call: -
cdr3_aa: CASSLAAVQETQYF
cdr3_nt: TGTGCCAGCAGCTTAGCGGCAGTCCAAGAGACCCAGTACTTC

v_call: TRBV7-8
clone_size: few
j_call: TRBJ1-2
d_call: -
cdr3_aa: CASSLALGQNYGYTF
cdr3_nt: TGTGCCAGCAGCTTAGCGTTAGGACAGAACTATGGCTACACCTTC